The 5 T cell receptor beta chains in this list originate from one sample, sequenced in a study of shared clonotypes between healthy human individuals. Method: immunoSEQ multiplex PCR; TCRdb's copy keeps in-frame clones and lacks some. The table lists 850,000 to 1,200,000 clones, about 75% of them singletons, with about 1.5% in the top ten. The specimen sequenced was memory CD4+ T cells sorted from blood. Subset: CD45RA-negative fraction. Every receptor here comes from a man between 18 and 29 years old in good health.

Only a few counts were recorded for this clone. The V gene is TRBV2, the J gene TRBJ2-1, with D perhaps assigned TRBD1 or TRBD2 (5 bases each). V was shortened by 2 bases and J by 4 bases, with 15 bases between the two germline ends. The CDR3 is made up of 16 amino acids. The germline V gene encodes CDR1 SNHLY and CDR2 FYNNEI. CDR3 in amino acids: CASSESAGTFYNEQFF. The CDR3, as DNA: TGTGCCAGCAGTGAATCGGCAGGGACCTTTTACAATGAGCAGTTCTTC. The variable domain in full, completed from reference TRBV2 and TRBJ2-1, reads EPEVTQTPSHQVTQMGQEVILRCVPISNHLYFYWYRQILGQKVEFLVSFYNNEISEKSEIFDDQFSVERPDGSNFTLKIRSTKLEDSAMYFCASSESAGTFYNEQFFGPGTRLTVL.

In this sample, this clone turned up a few times. Sequence at one end of the junction differs from germline and may be a read error. The V and J genes are TRBV7-7 and TRBJ1-1, with unresolved D. CDR1 is SSHAT, CDR2 FNYEAQ, per germline (reference sequence). The CDR3 loop spans 13 amino acids. As DNA, the CDR3 is TGTGCTAGCAGCTTATCTCAGAACACTGAAGCTTTCTTT. This translates into CASSLSQNTEAFF.

The J gene is TRBJ1-4, the V gene TRBV13; D not resolved. Germline values: CDR1 PRHDT, CDR2 FYEKMQ (reference sequence). With 3 bases removed from V and 8 bases from J, the gap between germline ends came to 16 bases. This CDR3 has 15 residues. The CDR3 reads CASSFSRGVNEKLFF. The CDR3 DNA reads as TGTGCCAGCAGCTTCTCCCGCGGGGTCAACGAAAAACTGTTTTTT.

This clone was found a few times. This rearrangement joins TRBV10-1 to TRBJ1-1, with D unclear. CDR3 size: 13 residues. Trimming shortened V by 3 bases and J by 1 base, and 6 bases separated the two germline ends. In germline, CDR1 is WNHNN, CDR2 SYGVQD (reference sequence). CDR3 residues: CASSDTQNTEAFF. DNA of the CDR3: TGCGCCAGCAGTGACACTCAGAACACTGAAGCTTTCTTT.

J is TRBJ2-5 and V is TRBV30; D gene ambiguous. CDR3 size: 13 residues. V lost 1 base and J lost 1, with 7 bases in between. Per the germline V gene, CDR1 is GTSNPN and CDR2 is SVGIG (reference sequence). Here the CDR3 reads CAWSDEFQETQYF. As DNA, the CDR3 is TGTGCCTGGAGTGACGAGTTCCAAGAGACCCAGTACTTC.